This T cell receptor beta chain appears in the sequencing data of a study of shared clonotypes between healthy human individuals. The CDR3 covers 14 residues. Looked up from germline, CDR1 is SGHAT and CDR2 is FQNNGV. J gave up 6 bases and V 10 bases, and 5 bases lay outside the gene matches. This clone occurred once. The protocol was immunoSEQ multiplex PCR, while the TCRdb copy is restricted to in-frame clones and leaves out a portion. The table shows about 590,000 clones, with 95% occurring only once. CD45RO-negative, CCR7-selected cells formed the naive CD8 fraction, which excluded terminally differentiated effector memory CD45RA+ cells.

The chain carries TRBV11-2 and TRBJ2-1; 14 bases map to TRBD2. This sequence was found in a woman in her thirties in good health. The sequenced material came from naive CD8+ T cells sorted from blood. For the CDR3, the DNA is TGTGCCACCTGGGGACTAGCGGGAGTCAATGAGCAGTTCTTC. This codes for CATWGLAGVNEQFF.